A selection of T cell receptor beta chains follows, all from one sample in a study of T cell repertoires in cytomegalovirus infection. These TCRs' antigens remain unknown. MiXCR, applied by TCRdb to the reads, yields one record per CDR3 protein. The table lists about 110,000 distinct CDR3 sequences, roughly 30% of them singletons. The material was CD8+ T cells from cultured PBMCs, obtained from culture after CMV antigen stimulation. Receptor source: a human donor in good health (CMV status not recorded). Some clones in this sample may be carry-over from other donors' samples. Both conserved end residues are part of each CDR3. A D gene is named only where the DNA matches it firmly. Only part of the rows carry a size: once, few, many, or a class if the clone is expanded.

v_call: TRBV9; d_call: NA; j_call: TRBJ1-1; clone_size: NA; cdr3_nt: TGTGCCAGCAGCGCCAGGGACAACCTTGAAGCTTTCTTT; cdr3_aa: CASSARDNLEAFF
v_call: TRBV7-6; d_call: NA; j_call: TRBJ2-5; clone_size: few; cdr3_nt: TGTGCCAGCAGCTCGCCGGACAGCGGGCAAGAGACCCAGTACTTC; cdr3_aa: CASSSPDSGQETQYF
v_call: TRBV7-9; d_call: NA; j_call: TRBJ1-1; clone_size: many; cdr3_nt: TGTGCCAGCAGCTCCCTGTACACTGAAGCTTTCTTT; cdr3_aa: CASSSLYTEAFF
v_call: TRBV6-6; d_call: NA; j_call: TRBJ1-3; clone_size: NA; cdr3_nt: TGTGCCAGCAGTTACTCGAACCAGCCTGACGGAAACACCATATATTTT; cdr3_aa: CASSYSNQPDGNTIYF
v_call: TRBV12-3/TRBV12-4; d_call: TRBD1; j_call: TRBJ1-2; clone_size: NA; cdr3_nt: TGTGCCAGCACCCCATTGGGACAGGGCGTGGGGGGCTACACCTTC; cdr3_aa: CASTPLGQGVGGYTF
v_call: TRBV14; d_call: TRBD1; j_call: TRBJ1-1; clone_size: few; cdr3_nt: TGTGCCAGCAGCCCCAGGGGGGGAGCCACTGAAGCTTTCTTT; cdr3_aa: CASSPRGGATEAFF
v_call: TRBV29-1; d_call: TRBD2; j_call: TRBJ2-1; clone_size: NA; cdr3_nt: TGCAGCGTTGAGGAGGGAGGACTAGCCCGGGTTAATGAGCAGTTCTTC; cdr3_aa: CSVEEGGLARVNEQFF
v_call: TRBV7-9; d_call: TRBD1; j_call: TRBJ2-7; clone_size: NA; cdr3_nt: TGTGCCAGCAGCTTAGAATTCGGGACAGGGGACTACGAGCAGTACTTC; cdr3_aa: CASSLEFGTGDYEQYF
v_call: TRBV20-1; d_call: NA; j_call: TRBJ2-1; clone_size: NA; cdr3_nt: TGCAGTGCTAGAGAACGCCGACAGGACGGCCGATACAATGAGCAGTTCTTC; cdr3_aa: CSARERRQDGRYNEQFF
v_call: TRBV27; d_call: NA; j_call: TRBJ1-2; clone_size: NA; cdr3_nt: TGTGCCAGCAGTCAAAATCCAAGCTATGGCTACACCTTC; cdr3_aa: CASSQNPSYGYTF
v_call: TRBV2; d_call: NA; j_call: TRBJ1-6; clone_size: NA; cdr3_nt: TGTGCCAGCAGTGATCCCAGGGTTAATTCACCCCTCCACTTT; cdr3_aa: CASSDPRVNSPLHF
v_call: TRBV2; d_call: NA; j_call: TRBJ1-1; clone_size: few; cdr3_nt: TGTGCCAGCACTGGAGAAGAGAACACTGAAGCTTTCTTT; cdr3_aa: CASTGEENTEAFF
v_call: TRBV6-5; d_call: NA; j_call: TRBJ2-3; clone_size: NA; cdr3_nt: TGTGCCAGCAGTTACTCGATGGGGTCTAGCACAGATACGCAGTATTTT; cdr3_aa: CASSYSMGSSTDTQYF
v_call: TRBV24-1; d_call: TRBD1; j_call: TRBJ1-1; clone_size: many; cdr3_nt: TGTGCCACACGACAGGGGTCTTCTGAAGCTTTCTTT; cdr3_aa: CATRQGSSEAFF
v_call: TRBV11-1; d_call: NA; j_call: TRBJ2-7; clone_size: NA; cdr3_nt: TGTGCCAGCAGCCCCCGGGATAACTCCTACGAGCAGTACTTC; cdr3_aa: CASSPRDNSYEQYF
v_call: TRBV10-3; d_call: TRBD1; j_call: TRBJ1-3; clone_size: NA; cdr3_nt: TGTGCCGTACAGGGGTCTGGAAACACCATATATTTT; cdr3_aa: CAVQGSGNTIYF
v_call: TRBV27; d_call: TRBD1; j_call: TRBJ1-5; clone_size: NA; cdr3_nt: TGTGCCAGCAGAAGGACAGGGAATGATCAGCCCCAGCATTTT; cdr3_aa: CASRRTGNDQPQHF
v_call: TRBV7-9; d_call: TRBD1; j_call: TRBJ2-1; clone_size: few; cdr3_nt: TGTGCCAGCAGCTTAGACCCCGGGACAGGGGGCGGGGATGAGCAGTTCTTC; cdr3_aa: CASSLDPGTGGGDEQFF
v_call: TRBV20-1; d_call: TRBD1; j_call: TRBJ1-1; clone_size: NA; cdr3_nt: TGCAGTGCTAGAGATCAGGGGGCGGACACTGAAGCTTTCTTT; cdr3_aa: CSARDQGADTEAFF
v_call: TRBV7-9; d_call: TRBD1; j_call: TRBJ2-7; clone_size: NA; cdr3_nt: TGTGCCAGCAGCCCACGTTCGGGGACAGGGACCTACGAGCAGTACTTC; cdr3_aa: CASSPRSGTGTYEQYF
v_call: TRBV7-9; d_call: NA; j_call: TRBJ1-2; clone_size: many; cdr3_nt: TGTGCCAGCAGGACAACAGAAAACTATGGCTACACCTTC; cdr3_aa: CASRTTENYGYTF
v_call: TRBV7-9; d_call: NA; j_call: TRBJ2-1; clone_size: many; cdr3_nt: TGTGCCAGCAGCTCCGAGTGGGGGCAGTACAATGAGCAGTTCTTC; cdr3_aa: CASSSEWGQYNEQFF
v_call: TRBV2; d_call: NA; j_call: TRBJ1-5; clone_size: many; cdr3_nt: TGTGCCAGCAGTGAAGGTGTGGTCGTGAGCAATCAGCCCCAGCATTTT; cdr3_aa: CASSEGVVVSNQPQHF
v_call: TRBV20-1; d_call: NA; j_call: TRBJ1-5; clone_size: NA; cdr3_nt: TGCAGTGCTAGTTCTGGGGAGGAAAGCAATCAGCCCCAGCATTTT; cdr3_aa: CSASSGEESNQPQHF
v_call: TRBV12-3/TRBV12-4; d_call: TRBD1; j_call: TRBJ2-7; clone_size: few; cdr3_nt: TGTGCCAGCAGTCCTGGGACAGGCTACGAGCAGTACTTC; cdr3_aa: CASSPGTGYEQYF
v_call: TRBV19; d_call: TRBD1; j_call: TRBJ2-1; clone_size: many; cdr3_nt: TGTGCCAGTAGTATAGGACAGGGCTATGAGCAGTTCTTC; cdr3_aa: CASSIGQGYEQFF
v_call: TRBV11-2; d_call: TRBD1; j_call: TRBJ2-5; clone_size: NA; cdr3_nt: TGTGCCAGCAGCTTAGTCAGGGGGACACGGGAGACCCAGTACTTC; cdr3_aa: CASSLVRGTRETQYF
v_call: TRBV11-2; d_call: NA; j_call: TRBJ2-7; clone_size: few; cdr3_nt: TGTGCCAGCAGCACTACAGGGTTCTCCTACGAGCAGTACTTC; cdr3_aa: CASSTTGFSYEQYF
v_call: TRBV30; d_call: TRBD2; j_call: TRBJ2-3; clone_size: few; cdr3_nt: TGTGCCTGGAGTCGGGGCGGGGGGAGCACAGATACGCAGTATTTT; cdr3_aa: CAWSRGGGSTDTQYF
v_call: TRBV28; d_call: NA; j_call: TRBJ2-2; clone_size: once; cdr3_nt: TGTGCCAGCAGTTTCCGGGAAATCCAGAACACCGGGGAGCTGTTTTTT; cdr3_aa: CASSFREIQNTGELFF
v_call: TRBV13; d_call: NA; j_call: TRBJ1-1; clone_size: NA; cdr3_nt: TGTGCCAGCAGCTTCCATCAGGGTGACGCTGAAGCTTTCTTT; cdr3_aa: CASSFHQGDAEAFF
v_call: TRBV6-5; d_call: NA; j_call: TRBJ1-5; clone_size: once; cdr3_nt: TGTGCCAGCAGTTCTAGGGGCGGTGGGTCCCGGGGCCAGCCCCAGCATTTT; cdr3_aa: CASSSRGGGSRGQPQHF
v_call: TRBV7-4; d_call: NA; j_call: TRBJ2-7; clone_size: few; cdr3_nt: TGTGCCAGCAGCTTAGCTCCGGGGGTGGCCGAGCAGTACTTC; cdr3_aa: CASSLAPGVAEQYF
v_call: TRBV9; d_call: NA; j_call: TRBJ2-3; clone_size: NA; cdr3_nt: TGTGCCAGCAGCGCCCCAGGGGCGGCGGCAGATACGCAGTATTTT; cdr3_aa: CASSAPGAAADTQYF
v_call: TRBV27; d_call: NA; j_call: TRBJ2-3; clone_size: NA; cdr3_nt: TGTGCCAGCAGTCACCCCACTTGGCGGGGAGGCACAGATACGCAGTATTTT; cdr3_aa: CASSHPTWRGGTDTQYF
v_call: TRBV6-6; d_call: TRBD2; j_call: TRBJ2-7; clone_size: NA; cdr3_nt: TGTGCCAGCAGTTATTGGGGGGGCTACGAGCAGTACTTC; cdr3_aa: CASSYWGGYEQYF
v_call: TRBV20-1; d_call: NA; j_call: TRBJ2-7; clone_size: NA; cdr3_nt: TGCAGTGCAAAGACTACCTCCCCCTACGAGCAGTACTTC; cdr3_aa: CSAKTTSPYEQYF
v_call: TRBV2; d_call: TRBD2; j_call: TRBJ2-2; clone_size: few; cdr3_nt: TGTGCCAGCAGTGAAGCGGGGACTAGTTTCCCCGGGGAGCTGTTTTTT; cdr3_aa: CASSEAGTSFPGELFF
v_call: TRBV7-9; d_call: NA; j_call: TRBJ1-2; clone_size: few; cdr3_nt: TGTGCCAGCAGCCGACAATTGGACAGACTTAACTATGGCTACACCTTC; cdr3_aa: CASSRQLDRLNYGYTF
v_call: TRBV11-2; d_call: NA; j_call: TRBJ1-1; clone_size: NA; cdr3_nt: TGTGCCAGCAGCTTAGATGAGGCAGGCCTGGGCACTGAAGCTTTCTTT; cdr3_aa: CASSLDEAGLGTEAFF
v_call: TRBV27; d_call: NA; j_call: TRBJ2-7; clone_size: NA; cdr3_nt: TGTGCCAGCAGTTTCAGGGATTCCTACGAGCAGTACTTC; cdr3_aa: CASSFRDSYEQYF
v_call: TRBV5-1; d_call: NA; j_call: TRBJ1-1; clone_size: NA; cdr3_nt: TGCGCCAGCAGGGAGGCTTACGGGGAACTGAACACTGAAGCTTTCTTT; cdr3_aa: CASREAYGELNTEAFF
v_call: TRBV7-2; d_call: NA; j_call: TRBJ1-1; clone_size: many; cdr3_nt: TGTGCCAGCAGTCTTGGGAGTAACACTGAAGCTTTCTTT; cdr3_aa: CASSLGSNTEAFF